The 20 T cell receptor beta chains below all came from one sample that was sequenced in a study of radiotherapy plus CTLA-4 blockade in lung cancer. Libraries were prepared by immunoSEQ multiplex PCR; TCRdb keeps only in-frame clonotypes and omits some of them. The sample consists of some 30,000 clones, 79% of them appearing once. Material: peripheral blood, obtained from a patient treated with radiotherapy plus ipilimumab. The receptors here all came from a human donor with non-small cell lung cancer that progressed on radiotherapy plus ipilimumab.

The chain is built from TRBV6-1 and TRBJ2-3; D perhaps matches TRBD2 (6 bases). CDR1 is MNHNS and CDR2 is SASEGT in the germline V gene. This CDR3 comprises 14 residues. V lost 6 bases and J 2 bases, leaving 12 bases between the germline ends. In DNA, the CDR3 is TGTGCCAGCAGAGATGGGGACTCCACAGATACGCAGTATTTT. This sequence encodes CASRDGDSTDTQYF.

The rearrangement links TRBV6-5 to TRBJ1-6; D call uncertain. Trimming pared 2 bases from V and 12 bases from J, leaving 8 bases between. Germline-derived CDR1 and CDR2 are MNHEY and SVGAGI. The CDR3 totals 12 residues. The CDR3 loop reads CASSYMGGPLHF. The CDR3 DNA is TGTGCCAGCAGTTACATGGGCGGACCCCTCCACTTT.

This sequence joins TRBV5-1 and TRBJ2-3; perhaps D is TRBD1 or TRBD2 (5 bases each). The V gene's germline CDR1 is SGHRS and CDR2 YFSETQ. V lost 5 bases, J lost 2 bases, and 18 bases lay in between. The CDR3 is made up of 16 amino acids. CDR3 loop: CASRPGQTGPTDTQYF. CDR3 bases: TGCGCCAGCAGGCCGGGTCAAACGGGGCCCACAGATACGCAGTATTTT.

V usage is TRBV5-4 and J usage is TRBJ2-1; TRBD1 matches 7 bases. This CDR3 comprises 18 residues. Losses at the gene ends were 0 bases for V and 0 bases for J; bases not matched to a gene: 9. CDR1 and CDR2 from the germline V gene are SGHNT and YYREEE (reference sequence). The CDR3 protein is CASSLGQGIMSSYNEQFF. CDR3 nucleotide sequence: TGTGCCAGCAGCTTGGGACAGGGAATTATGAGCTCCTACAATGAGCAGTTCTTC.

The genes are TRBV2 and TRBJ2-5, with D hard to call. Germline-derived CDR1 and CDR2 are SNHLY and FYNNEI. This CDR3 has 15 residues. Trimming took 4 bases from V and 1 from J, leaving 13 bases between them. DNA of the CDR3: TGTGCCAGCAGTGGGAGCCGAGGCTTCCAAGAGACCCAGTACTTC. Protein product: CASSGSRGFQETQYF. The full variable domain, rest sourced from reference TRBV2 and TRBJ2-5, is EPEVTQTPSHQVTQMGQEVILRCVPISNHLYFYWYRQILGQKVEFLVSFYNNEISEKSEIFDDQFSVERPDGSNFTLKIRSTKLEDSAMYFCASSGSRGFQETQYFGPGTRLLVL.

J is TRBJ2-5 and V is TRBV11-1; possible D gene TRBD1, 7 bases. There are 16 residues in the CDR3. Trimming pared 5 bases from V and 4 bases from J, leaving 20 bases between. Germline CDR1 and CDR2: SGHAT and FQDESV (reference sequence). The CDR3: CASSPSGQGGRETQYF. The CDR3 nucleotides are TGTGCCAGCAGCCCCTCGGGGCAGGGGGGTAGAGAGACCCAGTACTTC. Full variable domain (outside the CDR3, taken from reference TRBV11-1 and TRBJ2-5): EAEVAQSPRYKITEKSQAVAFWCDPISGHATLYWYRQILGQGPELLVQFQDESVVDDSQLPKDRFSAERLKGVDSTLKIQPAELGDSAMYLCASSPSGQGGRETQYFGPGTRLLVL.

The chain recombines TRBV28 with TRBJ2-1; 9 bases map to TRBD2. The trim removed 7 bases at V and 5 bases at J, leaving 6 bases unmatched. The germline gives CDR1 MDHEN, CDR2 SYDVKM. The CDR3 extends over 14 amino acids. DNA of the CDR3: TGTGCCAGCACAAGACTAGCGGAGCACAATGAGCAGTTCTTC. Its protein product is CASTRLAEHNEQFF.

The chain has TRBV7-9 and TRBJ2-1; the D call may be TRBD1 or TRBD2 (6 bases each). This CDR3 is 14 amino acids long. Trimming removed 8 bases at V and 7 bases at J, with 18 bases between. Germline CDR1 is SEHNR and CDR2 is FQNEAQ (reference sequence). CDR3 protein: CASEYWGANNEQFF. In DNA, the CDR3 is TGTGCCAGCGAGTATTGGGGGGCTAATAATGAGCAGTTCTTC.

This clone was seen once. This chain joins TRBV7-3 and TRBJ2-3, with 8 bases lining up with TRBD1. Losses at the gene ends were 5 bases for V and 2 bases for J; bases not matched to a gene: 3. This CDR3 has 14 amino acids. The germline CDR1 and CDR2 sequences are SGHTA and FQGTGA. As DNA, the CDR3 is TGTGCCAGCAGCCGGACAGGGACCACAGATACGCAGTATTTT. Its translation is CASSRTGTTDTQYF.

The V call is TRBV6-1, the J call TRBJ1-3; D ambiguous. Trimming cost V 5 bases and J 2 bases, with 13 bases left between them. CDR3 length equals 15 residues. The germline gives CDR1 MNHNS, CDR2 SASEGT. This CDR3 is CASSSAGGAGNTIYF. In nucleotides, the CDR3 is TGTGCCAGCAGTTCCGCGGGCGGGGCTGGAAACACCATATATTTT.

V gene TRBV5-1 combines with J gene TRBJ1-4; tentative D call: TRBD1 (5 bases). The CDR3 length is 16 residues. The V gene lost 4 bases and the J gene lost 8 bases, with 21 bases spanning the gap. Germline lookup yields CDR1 SGHRS and CDR2 YFSETQ. The CDR3 DNA follows: TGCGCCAGCAGCCCAGGATCGGGGGGGTTAGACGAAAAACTGTTTTTT. This gives the protein CASSPGSGGLDEKLFF.

This chain connects TRBV18 to TRBJ2-7; TRBD1 aligns across 9 bases. Looked up from germline, CDR1 is KGHSH and CDR2 is LQKENI. CDR3 length: 16 amino acids. Trimming took 0 bases from V and 3 from J; bases not matched to a gene: 6. In DNA, the CDR3 is TGTGCCAGCTCACCACCTGACAGGGGGACGATCTACGAGCAGTACTTC. It encodes CASSPPDRGTIYEQYF.

With regard to this clone: Within the sample, other DNA sequences also encode this same CDR3. The CDR3 is CASSTRTSGGADTGELFF. CDR3 sequence (DNA): TGTGCCAGCAGCACTCGGACTAGCGGGGGGGCAGACACCGGGGAGCTGTTTTTT. The chain is built from TRBV7-2 and TRBJ2-2, with 15 bases identical to TRBD2. The CDR3 extends over 18 amino acids. Losses at the gene ends were 5 bases for V and 3 bases for J; bases not matched to a gene: 7. Germline CDR1 reads SGHTA; CDR2 reads FQGNSA.

The sample holds one count of this clone. V and J are TRBV10-3 and TRBJ1-5; TRBD1 matches 9 bases. J was trimmed by 7 bases and V by 10 bases; bases with no gene match: 8. Germline values: CDR1 ENHRY, CDR2 SYGVKD. This CDR3 comprises 13 residues. The DNA for the CDR3 is TGTGCCACGACCACAGGGGGCGGCCAGCCCCAGCATTTT. Its translation: CATTTGGGQPQHF.

V and J are TRBV4-3 and TRBJ2-7; D may correspond to TRBD1 or TRBD2 (5 bases each). Germline V gives CDR1 LGHNA, CDR2 YSLEER. The CDR3 is made up of 14 amino acids. Trimming stripped 0 bases from V and 3 bases from J, with 9 bases between. Here the CDR3 reads CASSQDLGDYEQYF. CDR3 sequence (DNA): TGCGCCAGCAGCCAAGATCTGGGGGACTACGAGCAGTACTTC.

The chain employs TRBV25-1 and TRBJ1-1; D unresolved. There are 11 residues in the CDR3. Per germline, CDR1 MGHDK and CDR2 SYGVNS. The ends were cut back, 3 bases at V and 5 bases at J, with 4 bases in the middle. CDR3 sequence reads: CASSETTEAFF. The CDR3 coding sequence is TGTGCCAGCAGTGAGACAACTGAAGCTTTCTTT.

This chain uses TRBV9 with TRBJ2-3; 16 nucleotides match TRBD2. The V gene's germline CDR1 is SGDLS and CDR2 YYNGEE. The CDR3 is made up of 17 amino acids. Trimming at V came to 3 bases and at J to 5 bases, leaving 6 bases not matched to a gene. CDR3 nucleotide sequence: TGTGCCAGCAGCGCTGGGACTAGCGGGGGGGCCGTAGATACGCAGTATTTT. Translated: CASSAGTSGGAVDTQYF.

The chain couples TRBV7-2 to TRBJ2-5; possibly TRBD1 or TRBD2 for D (5 bases each). CDR1 and CDR2 (germline): SGHTA, FQGNSA. The CDR3 consists of 15 residues. Trimming pared 3 bases from V and 1 base from J, leaving 12 bases between. CDR3 region: CASSFGGVGQETQYF. The CDR3 DNA follows: TGTGCCAGCAGCTTTGGGGGTGTGGGCCAAGAGACCCAGTACTTC. The complete variable domain, with remaining parts taken from reference TRBV7-2 and TRBJ2-5, reads GAGVSQSPSNKVTEKGKDVELRCDPISGHTALYWYRQSLGQGLEFLIYFQGNSAPDKSGLPSDRFSAERTGGSVSTLTIQRTQQEDSAVYLCASSFGGVGQETQYFGPGTRLLVL.

The chain recombines TRBV6-5 with TRBJ1-1; 9 bases align to TRBD1. Trimming took 6 bases from V and 2 from J; bases not matched to a gene: 7. This CDR3 comprises 15 residues. Germline values: CDR1 MNHEY, CDR2 SVGAGI. The CDR3 loop reads CASRLDRGRNTEAFF. In nucleotides, the CDR3 is TGTGCCAGCAGACTCGACAGGGGGAGAAACACTGAAGCTTTCTTT.

The gene calls are TRBV5-5 and TRBJ2-5; a weak D match, TRBD1 (6 bases). Trimming pared 6 bases from V and 5 bases from J, leaving 17 bases between. Germline V gene lookup returns CDR1 SGHKS and CDR2 YYEKEE (reference sequence). The CDR3 contains 14 residues. The CDR3 sequence: CASIRDIVAETQYF. CDR3 nucleotides: TGTGCCAGCATCCGGGACATTGTAGCGGAGACCCAGTACTTC.